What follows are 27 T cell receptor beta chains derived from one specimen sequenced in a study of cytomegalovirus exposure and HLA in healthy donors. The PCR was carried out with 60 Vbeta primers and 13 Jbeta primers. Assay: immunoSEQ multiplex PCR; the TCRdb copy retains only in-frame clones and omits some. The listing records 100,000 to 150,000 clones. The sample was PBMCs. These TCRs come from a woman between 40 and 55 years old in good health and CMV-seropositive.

The DNA of the CDR3 is TGTGCCAGCAGTGGGATCAGACAGGGGGTCGGGGAGCTGTTTTTT. Residues: CASSGIRQGVGELFF. The gene calls are TRBV6-1 and TRBJ2-2; 9 bases are shared with TRBD1. The CDR3 has 15 amino acids. After removal of 4 bases from V and 7 bases from J, the junction contained 7 bases not matched to a gene. Per germline, CDR1 MNHNS and CDR2 SASEGT.

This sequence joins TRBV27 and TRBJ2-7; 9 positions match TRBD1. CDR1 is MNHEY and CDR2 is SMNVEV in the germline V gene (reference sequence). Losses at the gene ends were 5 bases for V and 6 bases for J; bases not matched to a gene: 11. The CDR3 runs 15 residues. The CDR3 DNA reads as TGTGCCAGCAGTAACACAGGGGGCTTCCTCCTCGAGCAGTACTTC. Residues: CASSNTGGFLLEQYF.

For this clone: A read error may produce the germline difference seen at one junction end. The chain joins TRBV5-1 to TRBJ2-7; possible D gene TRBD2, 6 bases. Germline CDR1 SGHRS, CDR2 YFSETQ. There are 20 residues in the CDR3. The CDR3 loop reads CVSSLVSPGVSTSSSYEQYF. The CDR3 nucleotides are TGCGTCAGCAGCTTGGTTTCCCCGGGGGTTTCTACCTCTAGCTCCTACGAGCAGTACTTC.

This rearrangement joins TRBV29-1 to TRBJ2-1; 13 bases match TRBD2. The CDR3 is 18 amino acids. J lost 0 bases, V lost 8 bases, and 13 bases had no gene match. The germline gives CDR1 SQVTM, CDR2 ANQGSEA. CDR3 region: CSSKGGGLAGSSYNEQFF. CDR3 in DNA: TGCAGCTCTAAAGGAGGGGGACTAGCGGGAAGCTCCTACAATGAGCAGTTCTTC.

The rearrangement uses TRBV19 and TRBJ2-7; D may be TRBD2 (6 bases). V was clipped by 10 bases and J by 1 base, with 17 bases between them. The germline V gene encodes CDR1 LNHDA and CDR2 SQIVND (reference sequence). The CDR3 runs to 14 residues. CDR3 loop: CATRAGAGSYEQYF. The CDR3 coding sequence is TGTGCCACTCGAGCGGGCGCTGGTTCCTACGAGCAGTACTTC.

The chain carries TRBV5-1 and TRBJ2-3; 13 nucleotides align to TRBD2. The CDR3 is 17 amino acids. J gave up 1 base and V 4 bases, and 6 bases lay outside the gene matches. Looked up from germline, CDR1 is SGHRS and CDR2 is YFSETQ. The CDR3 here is CASSLGLAGVGTDTQYF. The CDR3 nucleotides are TGCGCCAGCAGCCTAGGACTAGCGGGAGTTGGCACAGATACGCAGTATTTT.

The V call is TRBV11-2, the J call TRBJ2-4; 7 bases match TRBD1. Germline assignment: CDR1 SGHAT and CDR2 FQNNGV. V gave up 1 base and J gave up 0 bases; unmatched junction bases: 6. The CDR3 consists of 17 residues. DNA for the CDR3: TGTGCCAGCAGCTTAGCAAGGGACAGCATAGCCAAAAACATTCAGTACTTC. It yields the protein CASSLARDSIAKNIQYF.

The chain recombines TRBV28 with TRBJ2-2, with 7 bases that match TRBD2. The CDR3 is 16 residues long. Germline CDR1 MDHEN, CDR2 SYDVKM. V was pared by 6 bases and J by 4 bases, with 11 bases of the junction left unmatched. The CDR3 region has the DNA TGTGCCAGCAGCTTAACGGCAGCGGGAAGCACCGGGGAGCTGTTTTTT. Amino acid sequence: CASSLTAAGSTGELFF.

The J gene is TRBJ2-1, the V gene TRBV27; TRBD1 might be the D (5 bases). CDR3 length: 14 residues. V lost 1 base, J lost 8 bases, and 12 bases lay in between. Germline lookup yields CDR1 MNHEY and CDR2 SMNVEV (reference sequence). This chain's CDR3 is CASSLLPDIHEQFF. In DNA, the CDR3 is TGTGCCAGCAGTTTATTACCGGACATACATGAGCAGTTCTTC.

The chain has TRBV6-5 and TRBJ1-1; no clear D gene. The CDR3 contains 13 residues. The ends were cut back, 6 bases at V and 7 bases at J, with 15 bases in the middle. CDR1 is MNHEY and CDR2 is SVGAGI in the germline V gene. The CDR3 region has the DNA TGTGCCAGCAGCAGAGACACGAACGGTGAAGCTTTCTTT. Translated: CASSRDTNGEAFF.

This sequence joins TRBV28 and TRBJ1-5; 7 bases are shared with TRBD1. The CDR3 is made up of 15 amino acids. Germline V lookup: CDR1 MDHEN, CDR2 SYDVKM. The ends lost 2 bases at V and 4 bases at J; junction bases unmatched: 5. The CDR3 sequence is CASSLTDRVNQPQHF. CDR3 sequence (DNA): TGTGCCAGCAGTTTAACTGACAGGGTTAATCAGCCCCAGCATTTT.

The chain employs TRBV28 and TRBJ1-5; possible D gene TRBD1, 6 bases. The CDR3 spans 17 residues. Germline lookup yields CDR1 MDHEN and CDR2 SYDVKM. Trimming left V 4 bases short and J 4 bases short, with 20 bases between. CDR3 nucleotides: TGTGCCAGCAGTTGGCCCTCCACAGGGCTGGGGAATCAGCCCCAGCATTTT. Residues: CASSWPSTGLGNQPQHF.

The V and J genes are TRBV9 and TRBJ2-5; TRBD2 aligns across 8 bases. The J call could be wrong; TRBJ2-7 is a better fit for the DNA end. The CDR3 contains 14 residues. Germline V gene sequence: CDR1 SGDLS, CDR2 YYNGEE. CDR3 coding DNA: TGTGCCAGCAGCGCAGCGGGAGAGGTAGGCGAGCAGTACTTC. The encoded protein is CASSAAGEVGEQYF.

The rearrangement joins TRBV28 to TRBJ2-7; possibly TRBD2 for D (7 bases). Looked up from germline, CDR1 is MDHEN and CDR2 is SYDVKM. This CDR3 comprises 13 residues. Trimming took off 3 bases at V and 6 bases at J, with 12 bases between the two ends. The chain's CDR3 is CASSFKRGGEQYF. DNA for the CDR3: TGTGCCAGCAGTTTCAAGAGGGGGGGCGAGCAGTACTTC.

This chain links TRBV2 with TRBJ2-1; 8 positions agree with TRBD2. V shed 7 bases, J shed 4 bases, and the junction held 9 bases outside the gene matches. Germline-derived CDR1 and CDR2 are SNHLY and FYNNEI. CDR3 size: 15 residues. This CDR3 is CASITIAGFYNEQFF. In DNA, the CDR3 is TGTGCCAGCATCACTATAGCGGGATTTTACAATGAGCAGTTCTTC.

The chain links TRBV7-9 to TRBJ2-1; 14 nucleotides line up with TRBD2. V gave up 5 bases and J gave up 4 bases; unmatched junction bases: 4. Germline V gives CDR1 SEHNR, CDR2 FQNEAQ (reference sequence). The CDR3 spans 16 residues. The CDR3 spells CASSPTSGRDYNEQFF. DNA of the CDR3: TGTGCCAGCAGCCCGACTAGCGGGAGGGATTACAATGAGCAGTTCTTC.

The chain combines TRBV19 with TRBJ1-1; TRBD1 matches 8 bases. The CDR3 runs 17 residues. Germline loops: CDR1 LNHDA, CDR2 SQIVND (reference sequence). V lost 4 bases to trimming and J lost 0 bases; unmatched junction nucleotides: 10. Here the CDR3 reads CASSTPGQAALNTEAFF. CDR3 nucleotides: TGTGCCAGTAGTACACCGGGACAGGCCGCCCTGAACACTGAAGCTTTCTTT. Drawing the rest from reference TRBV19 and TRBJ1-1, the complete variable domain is DGGITQSPKYLFRKEGQNVTLSCEQNLNHDAMYWYRQDPGQGLRLIYYSQIVNDFQKGDIAEGYSVSREKKESFPLTVTSAQKNPTAFYLCASSTPGQAALNTEAFFGQGTRLTVV.

CDR3 in DNA: TGTGCCAGCAGCGTAAGCCAGGGAAACACCGGGGAGCTGTTTTTT. Translation: CASSVSQGNTGELFF. The J gene is TRBJ2-2, the V gene TRBV9, with D tentatively TRBD1 (5 bases). With 1 base removed from V and 2 bases from J, the gap between germline ends came to 9 bases. The CDR3 is made up of 15 amino acids. Per the germline V gene, CDR1 is SGDLS and CDR2 is YYNGEE.

The CDR3 spells CASGSDSLQPQHF. For the CDR3, the DNA is TGTGCCAGCGGCTCGGACAGCCTGCAGCCCCAGCATTTT. V is TRBV2 and J is TRBJ1-5, with a tentative D call TRBD1 (6 bases). Germline CDR1 reads SNHLY; CDR2 reads FYNNEI. The CDR3 length is 13 residues. The V gene lost 8 bases and the J gene lost 7 bases, with 15 bases spanning the gap.

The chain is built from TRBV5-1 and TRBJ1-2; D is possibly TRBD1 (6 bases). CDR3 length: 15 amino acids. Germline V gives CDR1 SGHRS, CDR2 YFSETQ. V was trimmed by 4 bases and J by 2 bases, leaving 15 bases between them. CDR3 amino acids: CASSPGHSTNYGYTF. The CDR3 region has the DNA TGCGCCAGCAGCCCGGGACACTCCACCAACTATGGCTACACCTTC.

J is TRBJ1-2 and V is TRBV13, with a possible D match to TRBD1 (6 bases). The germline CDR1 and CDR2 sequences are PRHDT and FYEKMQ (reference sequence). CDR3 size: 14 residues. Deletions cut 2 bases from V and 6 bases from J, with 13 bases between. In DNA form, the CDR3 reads TGTGCCAGCAGCTTAAGAGGTCAGGGGAATGGCTACACCTTC. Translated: CASSLRGQGNGYTF.

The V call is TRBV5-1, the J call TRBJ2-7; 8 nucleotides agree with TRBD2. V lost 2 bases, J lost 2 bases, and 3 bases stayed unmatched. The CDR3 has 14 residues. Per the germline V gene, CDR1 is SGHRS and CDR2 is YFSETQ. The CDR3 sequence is CASSLAGVTYEQYF. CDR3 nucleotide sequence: TGCGCCAGCAGCTTAGCGGGAGTGACCTACGAGCAGTACTTC.

The CDR3 loop reads CASRGLAASGHAAGELFF. The CDR3 DNA reads as TGTGCCAGCAGGGGACTAGCGGCATCGGGCCACGCCGCCGGGGAGCTGTTTTTT. This sequence joins TRBV27 and TRBJ2-2; 11 nucleotides line up with TRBD2. The ends lost 6 bases at V and 6 bases at J; junction bases unmatched: 15. The CDR3 loop spans 18 amino acids. Looked up from germline, CDR1 is MNHEY and CDR2 is SMNVEV (reference sequence).

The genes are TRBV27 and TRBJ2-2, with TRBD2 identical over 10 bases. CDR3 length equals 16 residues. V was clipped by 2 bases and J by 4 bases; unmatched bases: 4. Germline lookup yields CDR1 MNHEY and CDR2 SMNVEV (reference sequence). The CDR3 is CASSLVAGGPTGELFF. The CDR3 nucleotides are TGTGCCAGCAGTTTAGTAGCGGGAGGACCCACCGGGGAGCTGTTTTTT.

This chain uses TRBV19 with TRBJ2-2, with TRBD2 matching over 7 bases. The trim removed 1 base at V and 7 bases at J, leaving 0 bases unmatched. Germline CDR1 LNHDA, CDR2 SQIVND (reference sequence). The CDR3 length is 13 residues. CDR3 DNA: TGTGCCAGTAGTATAGGCGGGAGCGGGGAGCTGTTTTTT. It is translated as CASSIGGSGELFF.

The CDR3 protein is CASSSQGASEAFF. Written as DNA, the CDR3 is TGTGCCAGCAGCTCACAGGGGGCGTCTGAAGCTTTCTTT. This sequence joins TRBV7-9 and TRBJ1-1; 9 bases map to TRBD1. CDR1 and CDR2 from the germline V gene are SEHNR and FQNEAQ (reference sequence). Trimming took 4 bases from V and 6 from J; bases not matched to a gene: 3. This CDR3 is 13 amino acids long.

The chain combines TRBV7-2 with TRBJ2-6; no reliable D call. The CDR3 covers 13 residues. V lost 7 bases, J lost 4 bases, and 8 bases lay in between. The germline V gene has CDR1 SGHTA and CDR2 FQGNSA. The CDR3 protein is CASTPSGANVLTF. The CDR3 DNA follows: TGTGCCAGCACCCCTTCCGGGGCCAACGTCCTGACTTTC. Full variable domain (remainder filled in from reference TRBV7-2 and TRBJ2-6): GAGVSQSPSNKVTEKGKDVELRCDPISGHTALYWYRQSLGQGLEFLIYFQGNSAPDKSGLPSDRFSAERTGGSVSTLTIQRTQQEDSAVYLCASTPSGANVLTFGAGSRLTVL.